The clone carrying this T cell receptor (beta chain) was observed a few times. The antigen is not known. TCRdb itself ran the reads through MiXCR, one entry per CDR3 protein. In the table there are 55,000 to 70,000 distinct CDR3 sequences, around 30% of which are singletons. V lost 7 bases, J lost 9 bases, and 9 bases stayed unmatched. This CDR3 has 13 amino acids. These data originate in a study of T cell repertoires in cytomegalovirus infection. Study overall: Indications of both CMV infection and matching HLA type were provided by public TCR beta signatures.

The sequence came from a human donor in good health (CMV status not recorded). Some clones in this sample may be carry-over from other donors' samples. Sequenced sample: PBMCs, sequenced either directly or after in vitro stimulation (not recorded which). The chain has TRBV12-3 or TRBV12-4 and TRBJ2-3, with 8 bases that match TRBD2. In DNA, the CDR3 is TGTGCCAGCACCTATAGCGGGACGAGGACGCAGTATTTT. Translating gives CASTYSGTRTQYF.